This TCR beta chain comes out of a study of cytomegalovirus exposure and HLA in healthy donors. Study-level results: CMV antigen specificity was confirmed in vitro for a few CMV-associated chains.

With respect to this clone: Its specificity is unknown.

Vbeta (60) and Jbeta (13) primers were used in the PCR. Original data processing: In a later analysis, around 10 million of 65 million to 80 million unique beta chains occurred in at least two donors. Here immunoSEQ multiplex PCR was the method, and the copy in TCRdb shows in-frame clones only, minus some. The V and J calls and clone size come from that table; D and trimming were worked out from the DNA. The sample has 150,000 to 200,000 clones; roughly nine tenths are singletons. Healthy individuals who donated bone marrow served as the donors. The specimen was PBMCs. The sequence was obtained from a girl under three years old in good health and CMV-seronegative.

The chain's CDR3 is CASSGPQTTGRYEQYF. As DNA, the CDR3 is TGTGCCAGCAGTGGTCCCCAAACGACAGGGAGGTACGAGCAGTACTTC. The V call is TRBV6-1, the J call TRBJ2-7; possibly TRBD1 for D (7 bases). V was clipped by 4 bases and J by 4 bases, with 20 bases between them. The CDR3 consists of 16 residues. CDR1 is MNHNS, CDR2 SASEGT, per germline.